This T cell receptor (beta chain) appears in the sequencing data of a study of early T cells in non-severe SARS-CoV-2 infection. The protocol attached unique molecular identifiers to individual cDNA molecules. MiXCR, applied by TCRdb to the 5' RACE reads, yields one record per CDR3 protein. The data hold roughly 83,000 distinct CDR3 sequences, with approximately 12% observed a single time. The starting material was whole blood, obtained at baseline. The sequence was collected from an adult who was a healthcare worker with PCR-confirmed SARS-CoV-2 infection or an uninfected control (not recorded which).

CDR3 DNA: TGTGCCACCAGTGATTTTCCTAGGACTAGCGGGTTGACCACAGATACGCAGTATTTT. Translated, it gives CATSDFPRTSGLTTDTQYF. The chain carries TRBV24-1 and TRBJ2-3; 11 bases are a match to TRBD2. Germline CDR1 reads KGHDR; CDR2 reads SFDVKD. V lost 1 base, J lost 2 bases, and 10 bases stayed unmatched. The length of the CDR3 is 19 residues.